The present T cell receptor beta chain was sequenced within a study of T cell responses to AZD1222 COVID-19 vaccine. Study-level background: The study pooled second doses at about 4 or about 12 weeks. Overall study results and limits: Baseline serology detected seropositivity in only six or seven AZD1222 recipients. Among the donors, most were white British and more were female, and clonal diversity was possibly underestimated.

In germline, CDR1 is LGHDT, CDR2 YNNKEL (reference sequence). The CDR3 contains 14 residues. Trimming cost V 0 bases and J 10 bases, with 10 bases left between them. Details on this clone: Its antigen remains unknown.

Clones were read by immunoSEQ multiplex PCR, and TCRdb kept only the in-frame ones, dropping some. The sample has 65,000 to 95,000 clones; approximately 80% are singletons. This TCR came from an adult in good health. Sequencing used peripheral blood, obtained on day 0 of AZD1222 vaccination. The rearrangement links TRBV3-1 (or the pseudogene TRBV3-2) to TRBJ1-6, with D tentatively TRBD1 (6 bases). The CDR3 coding sequence is TGTGCCAGCAGCCAAGAGCAGGGGAACTCACCCCTCCACTTT. This sequence encodes CASSQEQGNSPLHF.